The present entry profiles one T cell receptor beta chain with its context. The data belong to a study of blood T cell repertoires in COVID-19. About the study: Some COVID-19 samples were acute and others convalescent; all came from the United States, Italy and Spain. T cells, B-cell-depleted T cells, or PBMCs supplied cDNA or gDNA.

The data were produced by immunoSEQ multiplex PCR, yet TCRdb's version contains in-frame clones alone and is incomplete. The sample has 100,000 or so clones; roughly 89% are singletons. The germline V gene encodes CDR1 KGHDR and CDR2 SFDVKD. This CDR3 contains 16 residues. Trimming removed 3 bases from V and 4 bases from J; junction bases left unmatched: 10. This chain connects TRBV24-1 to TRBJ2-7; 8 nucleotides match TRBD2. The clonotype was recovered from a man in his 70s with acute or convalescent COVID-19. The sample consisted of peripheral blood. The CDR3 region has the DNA TGTGCCACCAGTGATACCGCCGGGACTAGTCAGTACGAGCAGTACTTC. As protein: CATSDTAGTSQYEQYF.